This TCR beta chain is from a study of blood T cell repertoires in COVID-19 (dated by TCRdb to the early 2020s). The study in broad terms: Collaborator samples came from the United States, Italy and Spain and covered acute and convalescent phases of COVID-19. The repertoires were released in a freely available public database intended as a resource for research on the immune response to SARS-CoV-2. The material from the prospective study consisted of cDNA or gDNA derived from T cells, B-cell-depleted T cells, or PBMCs. The samples were drawn from two sources: the first 160 participants of the ongoing ImmuneRACE study, and 1,200 or so subjects contributed by 6 global collaborators. The dataset comprised deeply sampled blood TCRbeta repertoires from subjects exposed to, actively infected with, or recovered from COVID-19. Where HLA class I and class II types were available, the types were taken from metadata supplied by the sample provider, not from assay-based typing. The sample metadata nearly always contained a de-identified subject ID, COVID-19 status, age in years and sex. What the authors observed across the whole study: How much clinical and demographic metadata was included differed by source and by participant, and the metadata was provided uncurated.

The collaborating institutions used their own protocols to collect whole blood in K2EDTA tubes. For TCRbeta analysis, collaborator samples were shipped as frozen whole blood, as isolated PBMCs, or as DNA extracted from either sample type. There are 17 amino acids in the CDR3, from cysteine to phenylalanine inclusive. Only the CDR3 DNA is retained, 51 bases long and in frame from the first base. Taken from the germline V gene (reference sequence), the CDR1 and CDR2 loops are GTSNPN and SVGIG. V lost 5 bases and J lost 2 bases; the stretch between them is 22 bases long. This clone was seen more than once but under ten times. The clone's antigen remains unknown. No base qualities exist here, and no much larger clone lies one base off it. TCRbeta CDR3 regions were amplified from genomic DNA by means of the immunoSEQ Assay, a bias-controlled multiplex PCR. In the original analysis: Nucleated cell counts per sample were estimated from amplification of reference gene primers within the assay. Sequence reads were collapsed and filtered to measure the absolute abundance of every unique TCRbeta CDR3 rearrangement. For each sample, productive Simpson clonality was calculated as the square root of Simpson's diversity index over productive rearrangements. The table comes from immuneACCESS by way of TCRdb, which keeps in-frame sequences with V and J called. Part of the clones is missing from these tables; in studies checked, under half for an unresolved V gene and the rest for unknown reasons. V and J calls and clone size are copied from that table; D and trimming were computed from the DNA. The sample table lists 110,000 or so clones, roughly 80% of them with a count of one. Clones ranked in the top ten supply roughly 8.1% of the sample.

This receptor was obtained from a woman in her thirties or forties with acute or convalescent COVID-19. The V gene is TRBV30 and the J gene is TRBJ1-3; TRBD1 could be the D gene, as 6 bases match. Sequenced material: peripheral blood. CDR3 sequence: CAWPPFRAGVPGNTIYF. The DNA sequence is as follows: TGTGCCTGGCCGCCCTTTAGAGCAGGGGTACCTGGAAACACCATATATTTT.